One sample yielded the 18 T cell receptor beta chains listed below, sequenced in a study of T cell responses to AZD1222 COVID-19 vaccine. Here immunoSEQ multiplex PCR was the method, and the copy in TCRdb shows in-frame clones only, minus some. The sample includes over 95,000 clones, around nine tenths seen only once; the top ten take 10% to 15%. Source: peripheral blood, taken on day 0 of AZD1222 vaccination. Receptors originate from an adult in good health.

The table lists this clone with a few counts. CDR3 DNA sequence: TGTGCCAGCAGTGTAAGGCTGGGCGAGCAGTACTTC. It yields the protein CASSVRLGEQYF. The chain carries TRBV2 and TRBJ2-7; D call uncertain. The V end lost 4 bases, the J end lost 6 bases, and 10 bases lay between the germline ends. Germline V gene lookup returns CDR1 SNHLY and CDR2 FYNNEI. CDR3 size: 12 residues.

Points on this clone: The same CDR3 can be traced to other DNA sequences in this sample. This chain links TRBV2 with TRBJ2-3; D is tentatively TRBD1 or TRBD2 (5 bases each). The CDR3 is 14 residues long. V was clipped by 8 bases and J by 3 bases, with 15 bases between them. Germline lookup yields CDR1 SNHLY and CDR2 FYNNEI. The CDR3 DNA reads as TGTGCCAGCCGCCGGGACCCGGGGACAGATACGCAGTATTTT. It yields the protein CASRRDPGTDTQYF. The full variable domain, with the rest looked up from reference TRBV2 and TRBJ2-3, is EPEVTQTPSHQVTQMGQEVILRCVPISNHLYFYWYRQILGQKVEFLVSFYNNEISEKSEIFDDQFSVERPDGSNFTLKIRSTKLEDSAMYFCASRRDPGTDTQYFGPGTRLTVL.

This chain uses TRBV28 with TRBJ1-4, with 8 bases fitting TRBD1. This CDR3 region has 15 residues. In germline, CDR1 is MDHEN, CDR2 SYDVKM. After removal of 5 bases from V and 3 bases from J, the junction contained 5 bases not matched to a gene. The CDR3 nucleotides read TGTGCCAGCAGTCGTCAGGGGGCTTCTAATGAAAAACTGTTTTTT. Its translation is CASSRQGASNEKLFF.

Written as DNA, the CDR3 is TGCAGCGGAAGCAGGGGAAACTATGGCTACACCTTC. This codes for CSGSRGNYGYTF. V usage is TRBV29-1 and J usage is TRBJ1-2, with a tentative D call TRBD1 (6 bases). V was cut by 7 bases and J by 2 bases, with 11 bases left in between. This CDR3 is 12 amino acids long. Per the germline V gene, CDR1 is SQVTM and CDR2 is ANQGSEA. Supplemented by reference TRBV29-1 and TRBJ1-2, the full variable domain reads SAVISQKPSRDICQRGTSLTIQCQVDSQVTMMFWYRQQPGQSLTLIATANQGSEATYESGFVIDKFPISRPNLTFSTLTVSNMSPEDSSIYLCSGSRGNYGYTFGSGTRLTVV.

The chain employs TRBV4-2 and TRBJ2-7; TRBD1 might be the D (6 bases). Germline lookup yields CDR1 LGHNA and CDR2 YNFKEQ. This CDR3 has 14 amino acids. Trimming removed 1 base from V and 3 bases from J, with 10 bases in between. This CDR3 reads CASSQVTGRYEQYF. The CDR3 bases are TGTGCCAGCAGCCAAGTCACAGGGCGCTACGAGCAGTACTTC.

In the case of this clone: The identical CDR3 is also encoded by other nucleotide sequences in the sample. This rearrangement joins TRBV28 to TRBJ2-6; D is uncertain. V lost 6 bases and J lost 0, with 3 bases in between. Germline CDR1 reads MDHEN; CDR2 reads SYDVKM. The CDR3 consists of 13 residues. In DNA, the CDR3 is TGTGCCAGCAGACTCTCTGGGGCCAACGTCCTGACTTTC. Its translation: CASRLSGANVLTF.

This clone was seen a few times. J is TRBJ1-3 and V is TRBV30; D is unresolved. The CDR3 has 12 residues. With 0 bases removed from V and 4 bases from J, the gap between germline ends came to 4 bases. Germline loops: CDR1 GTSNPN, CDR2 SVGIG (reference sequence). The CDR3 reads CAWSVVGNTIYF. CDR3 sequence (DNA): TGTGCCTGGAGTGTCGTCGGAAACACCATATATTTT.

The chain joins TRBV3-1 (or the pseudogene TRBV3-2) to TRBJ2-6; D gene unclear. CDR3 length: 19 amino acids. Germline assignment: CDR1 LGHDT and CDR2 YNNKEL (reference sequence). V lost 2 bases and J lost 1, with 18 bases in between. CDR3 DNA: TGTGCCAGCAGCCAACTGCGATCCCCCTCTTGGTCTGGGGCCAACGTCCTGACTTTC. Protein: CASSQLRSPSWSGANVLTF.

This clone appeared a single time. The rearrangement links TRBV7-3 to TRBJ1-1, with TRBD1 matching 8 bases. CDR3 length equals 14 residues. CDR1 is SGHTA and CDR2 is FQGTGA in the germline V gene. The trim removed 3 bases at V and 2 bases at J, leaving 2 bases unmatched. This CDR3 reads CASSLGTGNTEAFF. CDR3 nucleotides: TGTGCCAGCAGCTTGGGGACAGGAAACACTGAAGCTTTCTTT. Full variable domain (remainder filled in from reference TRBV7-3 and TRBJ1-1): GAGVSQTPSNKVTEKGKYVELRCDPISGHTALYWYRQSLGQGPEFLIYFQGTGAADDSGLPNDRFFAVRPEGSVSTLKIQRTERGDSAVYLCASSLGTGNTEAFFGQGTRLTVV.

The chain uses TRBV5-6 and TRBJ2-1; 15 bases align to TRBD2. CDR1 is SGHDT and CDR2 is YYEEEE in the germline V gene. Losses at the gene ends were 3 bases for V and 2 bases for J; bases not matched to a gene: 3. The CDR3 contains 17 residues. CDR3 nucleotide sequence: TGTGCCAGCAGCTACGGACTAGCGGGAGGGGCCTACAATGAGCAGTTCTTC. Translated, it gives CASSYGLAGGAYNEQFF.

J is TRBJ2-7 and V is TRBV28; 11 bases line up with TRBD1. The CDR3 consists of 16 residues. Germline values: CDR1 MDHEN, CDR2 SYDVKM. The trim removed 6 bases at V and 4 bases at J, leaving 11 bases unmatched. CDR3 residues: CASSGLPGQGGYEQYF. DNA for the CDR3: TGTGCCAGCAGCGGGTTACCGGGACAGGGGGGATACGAGCAGTACTTC.

CDR3 DNA sequence: TGTGCCAGTAGTGTGACAGTTAATAGCAATCAGCCCCAGCATTTT. Its translation: CASSVTVNSNQPQHF. The chain carries TRBV19 and TRBJ1-5; D is perhaps TRBD1 (5 bases). V shed 5 bases and J shed 0 bases, with 11 bases lying between them. Germline V gene lookup returns CDR1 LNHDA and CDR2 SQIVND (reference sequence). This CDR3 comprises 15 residues.

This clone was recorded a few times. This chain connects TRBV24-1 to TRBJ1-4; TRBD1 might be the D (5 bases). CDR1 and CDR2 from the germline V gene are KGHDR and SFDVKD. The CDR3 has 15 residues. V was pared by 4 bases and J by 2 bases, with 10 bases between. In nucleotides, the CDR3 is TGTGCCACCAGTGACACGACAGACACTAATGAAAAACTGTTTTTT. It translates to CATSDTTDTNEKLFF.

V and J are TRBV6-5 and TRBJ1-1; tentative D call: TRBD1 (6 bases). V was shortened by 2 bases and J by 5 bases, with 15 bases between the two germline ends. This CDR3 spans 15 amino acids. The germline V gene has CDR1 MNHEY and CDR2 SVGAGI. CDR3 region: CASSYAGGGRTEAFF. The DNA of the CDR3 is TGTGCCAGCAGTTACGCGGGGGGCGGAAGGACTGAAGCTTTCTTT.

The rearrangement uses TRBV6-5 and TRBJ2-7; the D is unclear. The V gene lost 6 bases and the J gene lost 4 bases, with 10 bases spanning the gap. The length of the CDR3 is 12 residues. Germline lookup yields CDR1 MNHEY and CDR2 SVGAGI. In DNA, the CDR3 is TGTGCCAGCAGGGGTGACTCGTACGAGCAGTACTTC. This encodes CASRGDSYEQYF.

The chain combines TRBV11-2 with TRBJ2-3; 12 bases align to TRBD2. CDR1 SGHAT and CDR2 FQNNGV come from the germline V gene. CDR3 length: 16 amino acids. The V and J ends lost 3 bases and 3 bases, in that order; junction bases with no gene match: 4. CDR3 loop: CASSFLAGGGTDTQYF. The CDR3 region has the DNA TGTGCCAGCAGCTTCCTAGCGGGAGGGGGGACAGATACGCAGTATTTT.

This clone was seen a single time. The chain joins TRBV7-9 to TRBJ2-7; TRBD1 or TRBD2 may be the D gene (7 bases each). Looked up from germline, CDR1 is SEHNR and CDR2 is FQNEAQ (reference sequence). The CDR3 loop spans 13 amino acids. Trimming stripped 5 bases from V and 5 bases from J, with 13 bases between. CDR3 nucleotide sequence: TGTGCCAGCAGCCGCCCAGGGGGGGACGAGCAGTACTTC. Its translation is CASSRPGGDEQYF.

The V and J genes are TRBV29-1 and TRBJ2-7; tentative D call: TRBD2 (5 bases). Trimming removed 7 bases from V and 2 bases from J, with 21 bases in between. There are 15 residues in the CDR3. CDR1 SQVTM and CDR2 ANQGSEA come from the germline V gene. CDR3 residues: CSARSEALSAYEQYF. DNA for the CDR3: TGCAGCGCCCGGTCGGAGGCCTTGAGCGCCTACGAGCAGTACTTC.